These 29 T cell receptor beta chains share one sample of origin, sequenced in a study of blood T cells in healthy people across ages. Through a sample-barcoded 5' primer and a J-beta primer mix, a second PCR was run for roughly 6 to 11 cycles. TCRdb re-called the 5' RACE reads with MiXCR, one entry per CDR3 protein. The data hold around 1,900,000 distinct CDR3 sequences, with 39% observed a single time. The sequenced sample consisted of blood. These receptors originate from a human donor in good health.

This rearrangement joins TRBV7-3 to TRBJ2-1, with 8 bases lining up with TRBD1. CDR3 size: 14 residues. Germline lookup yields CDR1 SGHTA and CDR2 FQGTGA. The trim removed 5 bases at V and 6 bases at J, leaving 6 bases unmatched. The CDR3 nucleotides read TGTGCCAGCAGCACCGCGACAGGGGTCAATGAGCAGTTCTTC. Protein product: CASSTATGVNEQFF.

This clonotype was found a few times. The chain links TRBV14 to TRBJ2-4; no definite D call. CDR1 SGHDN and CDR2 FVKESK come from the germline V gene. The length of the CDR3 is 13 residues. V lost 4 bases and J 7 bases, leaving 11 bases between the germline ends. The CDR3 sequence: CASSLQRFNIQYF. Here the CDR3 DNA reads TGTGCCAGCAGCCTCCAACGGTTCAACATTCAGTACTTC. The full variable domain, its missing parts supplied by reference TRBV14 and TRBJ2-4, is EAGVTQFPSHSVIEKGQTVTLRCDPISGHDNLYWYRRVMGKEIKFLLHFVKESKQDESGMPNNRFLAERTGGTYSTLKVQPAELEDSGVYFCASSLQRFNIQYFGAGTRLSVL.

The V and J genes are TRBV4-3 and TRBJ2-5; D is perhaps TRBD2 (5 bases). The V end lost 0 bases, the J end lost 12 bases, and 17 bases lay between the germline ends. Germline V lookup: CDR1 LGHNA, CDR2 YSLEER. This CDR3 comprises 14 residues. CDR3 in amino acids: CASSQDISGFPKYF. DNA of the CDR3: TGCGCCAGCAGCCAAGATATATCGGGGTTTCCCAAGTACTTC.

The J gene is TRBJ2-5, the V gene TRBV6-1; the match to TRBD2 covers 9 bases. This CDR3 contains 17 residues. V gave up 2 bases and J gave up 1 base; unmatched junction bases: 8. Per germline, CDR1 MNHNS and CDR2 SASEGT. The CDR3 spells CASSERVAGAFQETQYF. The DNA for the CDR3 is TGTGCCAGCAGTGAACGTGTAGCGGGGGCCTTCCAAGAGACCCAGTACTTC.

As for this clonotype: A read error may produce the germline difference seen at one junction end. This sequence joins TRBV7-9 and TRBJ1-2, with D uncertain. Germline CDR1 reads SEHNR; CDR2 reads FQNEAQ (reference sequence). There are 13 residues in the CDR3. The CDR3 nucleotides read TGTGCCAGCACCGAAATGCAGGAGAATGGCTTCACCTTC. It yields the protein CASTEMQENGFTF.

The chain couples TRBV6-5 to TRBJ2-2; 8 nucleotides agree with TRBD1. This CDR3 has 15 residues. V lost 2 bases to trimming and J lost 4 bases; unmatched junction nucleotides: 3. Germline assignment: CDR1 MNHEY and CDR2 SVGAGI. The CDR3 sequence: CASSYVQGATGELFF. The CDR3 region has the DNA TGTGCCAGCAGTTACGTCCAGGGGGCCACCGGGGAGCTGTTTTTT.

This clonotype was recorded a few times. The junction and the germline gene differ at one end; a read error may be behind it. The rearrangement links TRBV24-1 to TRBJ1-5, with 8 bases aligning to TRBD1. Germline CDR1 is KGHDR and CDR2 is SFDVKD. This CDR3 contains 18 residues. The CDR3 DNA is TGTGCCACCAGTGATTTTTCCAGGGGGCTAGGGAGCAATCAGCTCCAGCATTTT. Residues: CATSDFSRGLGSNQLQHF.

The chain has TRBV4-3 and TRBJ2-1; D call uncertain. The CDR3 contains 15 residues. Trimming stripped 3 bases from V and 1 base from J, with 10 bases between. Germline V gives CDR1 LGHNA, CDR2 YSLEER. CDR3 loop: CASSQTIGSYNEQFF. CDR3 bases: TGCGCCAGCAGCCAGACAATTGGTTCCTACAATGAGCAGTTCTTC.

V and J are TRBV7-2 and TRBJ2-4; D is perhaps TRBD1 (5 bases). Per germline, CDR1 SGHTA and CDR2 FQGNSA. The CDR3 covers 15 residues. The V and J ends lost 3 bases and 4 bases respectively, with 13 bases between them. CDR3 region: CASSFQTAGKNIQYF. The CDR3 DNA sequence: TGTGCCAGCAGCTTTCAGACAGCCGGTAAAAACATTCAGTACTTC.

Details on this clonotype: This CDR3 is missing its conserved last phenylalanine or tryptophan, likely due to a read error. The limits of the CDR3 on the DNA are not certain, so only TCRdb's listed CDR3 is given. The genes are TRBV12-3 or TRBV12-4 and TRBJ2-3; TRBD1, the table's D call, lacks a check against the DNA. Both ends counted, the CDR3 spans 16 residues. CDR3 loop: CASSFWTAQSTDTQYS.

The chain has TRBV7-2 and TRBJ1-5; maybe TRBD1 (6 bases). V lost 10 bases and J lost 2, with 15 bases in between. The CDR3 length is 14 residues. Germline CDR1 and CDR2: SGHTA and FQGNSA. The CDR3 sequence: CANNGGAGNQPQHF. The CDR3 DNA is TGTGCCAACAACGGGGGGGCTGGCAATCAGCCCCAGCATTTT.

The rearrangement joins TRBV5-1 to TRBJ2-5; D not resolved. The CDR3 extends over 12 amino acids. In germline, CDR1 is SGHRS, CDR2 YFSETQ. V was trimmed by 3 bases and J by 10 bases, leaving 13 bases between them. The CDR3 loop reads CASSWEDSIQYF. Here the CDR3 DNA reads TGCGCCAGCAGCTGGGAAGACTCCATCCAGTACTTC.

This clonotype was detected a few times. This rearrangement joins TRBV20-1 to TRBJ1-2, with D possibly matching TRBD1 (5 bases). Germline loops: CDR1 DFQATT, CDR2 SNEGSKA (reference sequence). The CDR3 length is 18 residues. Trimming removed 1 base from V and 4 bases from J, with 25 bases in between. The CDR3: CSARVLSVLGGSSYGYTF. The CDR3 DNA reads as TGCAGTGCTAGAGTCTTATCGGTTCTCGGGGGATCCAGCTATGGCTACACCTTC.

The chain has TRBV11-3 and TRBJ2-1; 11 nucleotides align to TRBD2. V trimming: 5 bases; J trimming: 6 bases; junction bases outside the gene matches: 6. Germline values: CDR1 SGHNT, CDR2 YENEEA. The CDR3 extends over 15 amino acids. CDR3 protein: CASSGRLAGFNEQFF. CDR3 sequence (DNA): TGTGCCAGCAGCGGCCGACTAGCGGGGTTCAATGAGCAGTTCTTC. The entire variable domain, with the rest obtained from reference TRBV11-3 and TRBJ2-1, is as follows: EAGVVQSPRYKIIEKKQPVAFWCNPISGHNTLYWYLQNLGQGPELLIRYENEEAVDDSQLPKDRFSAERLKGVDSTLKIQPAELGDSAVYLCASSGRLAGFNEQFFGPGTRLTVL.

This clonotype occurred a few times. In DNA, the CDR3 is TGCGCCAGACCCCGGGACAGGGCCACCAATCAGCCCCAGCATTTT. It specifies CARPRDRATNQPQHF. This sequence joins TRBV4-3 and TRBJ1-5; 9 positions match TRBD1. The CDR3 contains 15 residues. The junction had 9 bases not matched to a gene; V was cut back by 9 bases and J by 3 bases. CDR1 and CDR2 from the germline V gene are LGHNA and YSLEER.

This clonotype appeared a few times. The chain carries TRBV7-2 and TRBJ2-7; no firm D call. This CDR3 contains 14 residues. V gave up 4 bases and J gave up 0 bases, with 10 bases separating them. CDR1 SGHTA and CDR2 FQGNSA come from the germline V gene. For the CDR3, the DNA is TGTGCCAGCAGCTCGTACACCAGCTCCTACGAGCAGTACTTC. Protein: CASSSYTSSYEQYF.

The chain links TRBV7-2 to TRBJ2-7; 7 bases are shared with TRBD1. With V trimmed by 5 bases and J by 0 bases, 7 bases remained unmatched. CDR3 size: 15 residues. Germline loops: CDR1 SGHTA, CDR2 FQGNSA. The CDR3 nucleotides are TGTGCCAGCAGCGCAACCGGGACAGCCTCCTACGAGCAGTACTTC. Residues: CASSATGTASYEQYF.

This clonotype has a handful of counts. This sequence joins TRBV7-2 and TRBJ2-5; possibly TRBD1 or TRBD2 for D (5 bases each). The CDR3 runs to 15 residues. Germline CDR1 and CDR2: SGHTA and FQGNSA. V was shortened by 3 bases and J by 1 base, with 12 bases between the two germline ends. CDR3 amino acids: CASSFLTGAQETQYF. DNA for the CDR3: TGTGCCAGCAGCTTCTTGACCGGGGCCCAAGAGACCCAGTACTTC.

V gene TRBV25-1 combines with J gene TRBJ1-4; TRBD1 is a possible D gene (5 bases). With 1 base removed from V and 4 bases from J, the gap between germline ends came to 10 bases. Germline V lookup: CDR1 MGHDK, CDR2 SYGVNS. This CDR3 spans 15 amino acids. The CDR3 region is CASSEFGTGNEKLFF. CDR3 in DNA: TGTGCCAGCAGTGAATTTGGGACTGGTAATGAAAAACTGTTTTTT.

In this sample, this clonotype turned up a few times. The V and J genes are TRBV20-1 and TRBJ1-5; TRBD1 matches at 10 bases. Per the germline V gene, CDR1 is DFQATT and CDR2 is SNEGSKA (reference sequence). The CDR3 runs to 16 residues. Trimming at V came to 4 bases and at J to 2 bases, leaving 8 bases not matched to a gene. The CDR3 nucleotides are TGCAGTGCTATAGGGACAGGGGCTGGAGGCAATCAGCCCCAGCATTTT. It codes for CSAIGTGAGGNQPQHF.

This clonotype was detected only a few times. In DNA form, the CDR3 reads TGTGCCAGCAGCGTCGGGACAGACAATTCACCCCTCCACTTT. It yields the protein CASSVGTDNSPLHF. The chain links TRBV9 to TRBJ1-6; 7 positions agree with TRBD1. Germline V lookup: CDR1 SGDLS, CDR2 YYNGEE. V was pared by 2 bases and J by 7 bases, with 3 bases of the junction left unmatched. The CDR3 runs to 14 residues.

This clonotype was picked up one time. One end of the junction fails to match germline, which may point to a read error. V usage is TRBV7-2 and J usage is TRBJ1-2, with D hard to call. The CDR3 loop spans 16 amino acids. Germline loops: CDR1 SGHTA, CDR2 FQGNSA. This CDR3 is CAGSSPGLTSNYGYTF. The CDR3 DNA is TGTGCCGGCAGCTCCCCGGGTCTGACGTCTAACTATGGCTACACCTTC.

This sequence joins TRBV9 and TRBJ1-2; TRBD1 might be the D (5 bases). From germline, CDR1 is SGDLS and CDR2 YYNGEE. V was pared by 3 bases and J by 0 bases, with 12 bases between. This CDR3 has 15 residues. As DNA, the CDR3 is TGTGCCAGCAGCGCGGGACCGATTCCTAACTATGGCTACACCTTC. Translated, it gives CASSAGPIPNYGYTF.

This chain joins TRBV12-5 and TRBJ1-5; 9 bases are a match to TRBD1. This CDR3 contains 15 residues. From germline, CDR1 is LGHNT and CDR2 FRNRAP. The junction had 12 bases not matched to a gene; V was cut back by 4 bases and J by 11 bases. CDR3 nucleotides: TGTGCTAGTGGTTCGGGACAGGGCCTTAGTAAGGCCCAGCATTTT. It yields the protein CASGSGQGLSKAQHF.

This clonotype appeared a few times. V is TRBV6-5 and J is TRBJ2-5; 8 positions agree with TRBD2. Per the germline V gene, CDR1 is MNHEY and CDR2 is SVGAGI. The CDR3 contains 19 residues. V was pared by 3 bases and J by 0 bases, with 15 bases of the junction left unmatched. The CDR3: CASSYWSGGPTSNQETQYF. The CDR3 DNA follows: TGTGCCAGCAGTTATTGGAGCGGGGGCCCTACCTCCAACCAAGAGACCCAGTACTTC.

In DNA, the CDR3 is TGTGCCAGCAGTTTATGGACTAGCGGGGGGTCCTACGAGCAGTACTTC. As protein: CASSLWTSGGSYEQYF. This chain joins TRBV12-3 or TRBV12-4 and TRBJ2-7, with 14 bases fitting TRBD2. The V gene end was trimmed by 2 bases and the J gene end by 1 base; junction bases not matched to a gene: 1. CDR3 length equals 16 residues.

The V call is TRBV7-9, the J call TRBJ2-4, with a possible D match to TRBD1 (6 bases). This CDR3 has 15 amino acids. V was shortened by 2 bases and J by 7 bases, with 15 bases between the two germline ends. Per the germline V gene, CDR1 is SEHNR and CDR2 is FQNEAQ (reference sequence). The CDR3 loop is CASSLNRDFRNIQYF. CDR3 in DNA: TGTGCCAGCAGCTTAAACAGGGATTTTAGGAACATTCAGTACTTC.

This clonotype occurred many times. This CDR3 is CSARGDRIYEQYF. The CDR3, as DNA: TGCAGTGCTAGAGGGGACAGAATATACGAGCAGTACTTC. The rearrangement joins TRBV20-1 to TRBJ2-7; TRBD1 matches at 7 bases. Germline assignment: CDR1 DFQATT and CDR2 SNEGSKA (reference sequence). The CDR3 is 13 residues long. Unmatched junction bases numbered 4, after V lost 1 base and J lost 4 bases.

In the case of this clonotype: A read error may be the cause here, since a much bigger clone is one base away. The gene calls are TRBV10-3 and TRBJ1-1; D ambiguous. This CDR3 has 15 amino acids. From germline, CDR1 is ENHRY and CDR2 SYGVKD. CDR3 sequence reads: CAISESTGLNTKAFF. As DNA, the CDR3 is TGTGCCATCAGTGAGTCGACCGGGCTGAACACTAAAGCTTTCTTT.